The next 29 T cell receptor beta chains were all read from a single sample in a study of cytomegalovirus exposure and HLA in healthy donors. Vbeta (60) and Jbeta (13) primers were used in the PCR. Sequencing used immunoSEQ multiplex PCR; TCRdb keeps in-frame clones, though not all of them. Of 150,000 or so clones in the sample, 70% to 85% were seen once. The source material was PBMCs. All receptors derive from a man aged 50-59 years in good health and CMV-seropositive.

J is TRBJ2-5 and V is TRBV7-9, with TRBD2 identical over 8 bases. Germline CDR1 is SEHNR and CDR2 is FQNEAQ (reference sequence). The trim removed 4 bases at V and 0 bases at J, leaving 1 base unmatched. The CDR3 is 14 residues long. The CDR3 region has the DNA TGTGCCAGCAGCTCTAGCGGGTACCAAGAGACCCAGTACTTC. Protein sequence: CASSSSGYQETQYF.

The chain recombines TRBV6-5 with TRBJ1-5; TRBD1 agrees at 7 bases. This CDR3 is built from 15 residues. Germline V CDR1 and CDR2: MNHEY, SVGAGI. Trimming cost V 4 bases and J 5 bases; bases outside gene matches: 8. DNA for the CDR3: TGTGCCAGCAGTTCTGGGGACAGCAAAGATCAGCCCCAGCATTTT. Protein sequence: CASSSGDSKDQPQHF.

V and J are TRBV1 and TRBJ1-1; TRBD1 reflects the table's D call only, with no check against the DNA. TRBV1 is assigned pseudogene status. The CDR3 is 13 amino acids. CDR3 nucleotides: TGCACCAGCAGCCGCAGGGGGCGCAATGAAGCTTTCTTT. Protein sequence: CTSSRRGRNEAFF.

This clone was detected a few times. This chain connects TRBV7-2 to TRBJ1-5; 8 nucleotides line up with TRBD1. The CDR3 extends over 17 amino acids. The germline CDR1 and CDR2 sequences are SGHTA and FQGNSA. With V trimmed by 5 bases and J by 7 bases, 16 bases remained unmatched. CDR3 in DNA: TGTGCCAGCAGCCGGTTATCCGGGGCAGGGGGCGGCCAGCCCCAGCATTTT. This translates into CASSRLSGAGGGQPQHF.

This clone was seen a single time. DNA for the CDR3: TGTGCCAGCGGGGTAGGAGGATGGACCCAGTACTTC. Translation: CASGVGGWTQYF. The V call is TRBV25-1, the J call TRBJ2-5; weak D call: TRBD2 (5 bases). With 8 bases removed from V and 7 bases from J, the gap between germline ends came to 14 bases. This CDR3 is 12 amino acids long. Germline V CDR1 and CDR2: MGHDK, SYGVNS. The full variable domain, in which reference TRBV25-1 and TRBJ2-5 provide the parts outside the CDR3, is EADIYQTPRYLVIGTGKKITLECSQTMGHDKMYWYQQDPGMELHLIHYSYGVNSTEKGDLSSESTVSRIRTEHFPLTLESARPSHTSQYLCASGVGGWTQYFGPGTRLLVL.

The genes are TRBV7-9 and TRBJ1-1; tentatively, D is TRBD1 (6 bases). The V gene lost 3 bases and the J gene lost 5 bases, with 10 bases spanning the gap. Germline V CDR1 and CDR2: SEHNR, FQNEAQ (reference sequence). The CDR3 consists of 13 residues. The CDR3 nucleotides read TGTGCCAGCAGCTTGGGGGGGGCGACTGAAGCTTTCTTT. This encodes CASSLGGATEAFF. The whole variable domain, remainder taken from reference TRBV7-9 and TRBJ1-1, is DTGVSQNPRHKITKRGQNVTFRCDPISEHNRLYWYRQTLGQGPEFLTYFQNEAQLEKSRLLSDRFSAERPKGSFSTLEIQRTEQGDSAMYLCASSLGGATEAFFGQGTRLTVV.

The chain links TRBV9 to TRBJ1-6, with a weak D call TRBD1 (6 bases). There are 14 residues in the CDR3. Germline CDR1 SGDLS, CDR2 YYNGEE. Trimming shortened V by 2 bases and J by 6 bases, and 9 bases separated the two germline ends. The CDR3 region has the DNA TGTGCCAGCAGCGTCGACAGGAGTAATTCACCCCTCCACTTT. Translated, it gives CASSVDRSNSPLHF.

This chain uses TRBV27 with TRBJ2-5, with a tentative D call TRBD2 (7 bases). Trimming removed 5 bases at V and 5 bases at J, with 12 bases between. CDR1 and CDR2 (germline): MNHEY, SMNVEV (reference sequence). The CDR3 consists of 13 residues. The CDR3 DNA is TGTGCCAGCAGTCGGGGGGCTAGGGAGACCCAGTACTTC. It is translated as CASSRGARETQYF.

The sample holds a few counts of this clone. This sequence joins TRBV29-1 and TRBJ2-3; 7 bases align to TRBD1. The CDR3 covers 14 residues. V lost 6 bases to trimming and J lost 2 bases; unmatched junction nucleotides: 8. The V gene's germline CDR1 is SQVTM and CDR2 ANQGSEA. CDR3 DNA: TGCAGCGTAGACCGGGACAGCTCCACAGATACGCAGTATTTT. Encoded protein: CSVDRDSSTDTQYF.

This clone was observed a single time. The CDR3 sequence is CASSQDRESTQPQHF. The CDR3 coding sequence is TGCGCCAGCAGCCAAGATCGGGAGAGTACGCAGCCCCAGCATTTT. The rearrangement joins TRBV4-3 to TRBJ1-5; unclear D gene. V dropped 0 bases and J dropped 7 bases, with 13 bases sitting between them. Germline V CDR1 and CDR2: LGHNA, YSLEER. The CDR3 runs 15 residues.

The gene calls are TRBV15 and TRBJ2-2; D is undetermined. The germline gives CDR1 LNHNV, CDR2 YYDKDF (reference sequence). Between the trimmed V and J ends, which lost 0 bases and 5 bases, there was a span of 10 bases. The CDR3 extends over 15 amino acids. The CDR3 here is CATSRDGQVTGELFF. The DNA of the CDR3 is TGTGCCACCAGCAGAGATGGGCAGGTAACCGGGGAGCTGTTTTTT.

V usage is TRBV7-2 and J usage is TRBJ1-1; 11 bases line up with TRBD1. V was clipped by 3 bases and J by 11 bases; unmatched bases: 8. Germline V CDR1 and CDR2: SGHTA, FQGNSA. This CDR3 region has 14 residues. The CDR3 reads CASSFGQGASGAFF. CDR3 nucleotide sequence: TGTGCCAGCAGCTTCGGACAGGGGGCAAGTGGGGCTTTCTTT.

The V call is TRBV19, the J call TRBJ2-1; D not resolved. Between the trimmed V and J ends, which lost 5 bases and 5 bases, there was a span of 13 bases. The CDR3 runs to 14 residues. Germline V gives CDR1 LNHDA, CDR2 SQIVND (reference sequence). The CDR3 DNA sequence: TGTGCCAGTAGTTTCCGAGGAATCCACAATGAGCAGTTCTTC. It yields the protein CASSFRGIHNEQFF.

The CDR3 spells CASSEQGSYEQYF. The CDR3 nucleotides read TGTGCCAGCAGTGAACAGGGTTCCTACGAGCAGTACTTC. The chain couples TRBV6-1 to TRBJ2-7; D might be TRBD1 (5 bases). The CDR3 extends over 13 amino acids. CDR1 and CDR2 (germline): MNHNS, SASEGT. V was pared by 2 bases and J by 1 base, with 6 bases between.

On this clone: Different DNA sequences within this sample yield the same CDR3. The rearrangement joins TRBV6-1 to TRBJ1-1; D unresolved. CDR1 and CDR2 (germline): MNHNS, SASEGT. This CDR3 region has 13 residues. Trimming removed 6 bases from V and 1 base from J, with 9 bases in between. The CDR3 is CASSTATNTEAFF. Here the CDR3 DNA reads TGTGCCAGCAGCACAGCTACGAACACTGAAGCTTTCTTT.

The chain links TRBV4-3 to TRBJ1-5; D is undetermined. This CDR3 comprises 13 residues. Germline lookup yields CDR1 LGHNA and CDR2 YSLEER. The ends were cut back, 1 base at V and 4 bases at J, with 5 bases in the middle. The CDR3 nucleotides are TGCGCCAGCAGCCAAGGAGAGAATCAGCCCCAGCATTTT. Protein sequence: CASSQGENQPQHF.

For this clone: At the DNA level, this CDR3 is encoded by other sequences in the same sample as well. The chain carries TRBV5-1 and TRBJ2-3; 10 nucleotides align to TRBD2. J gave up 6 bases and V 0 bases, and 7 bases lay outside the gene matches. The germline V gene encodes CDR1 SGHRS and CDR2 YFSETQ. The CDR3 runs to 16 residues. CDR3: CASSLGSSGGADTQYF. CDR3 DNA sequence: TGCGCCAGCAGCTTGGGGTCCAGCGGGGGGGCGGATACGCAGTATTTT.

The chain carries TRBV6-6 and TRBJ1-6; a weak D match, TRBD1 (6 bases). The CDR3 consists of 16 residues. Trimming removed 6 bases from V and 7 bases from J, with 19 bases in between. Germline V gives CDR1 MNHNY, CDR2 SVGAGI (reference sequence). The CDR3 here is CASRVPTGSGNSPLHF. CDR3 DNA: TGTGCCAGCAGAGTCCCTACAGGGTCGGGAAATTCACCCCTCCACTTT.

V usage is TRBV10-3 and J usage is TRBJ2-3; 9 bases are a match to TRBD2. V trimming: 3 bases; J trimming: 0 bases; junction bases outside the gene matches: 13. The CDR3 sequence is 19 residues long. CDR1 ENHRY and CDR2 SYGVKD come from the germline V gene. In nucleotides, the CDR3 is TGTGCCATCAGTGATGGGACGGGAATAGCGGGGGCTAGCACAGATACGCAGTATTTT. The encoded protein is CAISDGTGIAGASTDTQYF.

The chain joins TRBV6-1 to TRBJ2-5, with 7 bases fitting TRBD2. Trimming removed 6 bases from V and 4 bases from J; junction bases left unmatched: 5. Germline CDR1 and CDR2: MNHNS and SASEGT. This CDR3 is built from 13 residues. CDR3 nucleotides: TGTGCCAGCAGACTTGGGGGGGGAGAGACCCAGTACTTC. The encoded protein is CASRLGGGETQYF.

The V call is TRBV4-1, the J call TRBJ1-5; D is undetermined. The CDR3 spans 15 residues. Germline V gene data show CDR1 as MGHRA and CDR2 as YSYEKL. Trimming shortened V by 0 bases and J by 3 bases, and 9 bases separated the two germline ends. The CDR3, as DNA: TGCGCCAGCAGCCAAGAAGTCCAGGACAATCAGCCCCAGCATTTT. As protein: CASSQEVQDNQPQHF.

The chain is built from TRBV10-3 and TRBJ2-2, with D maybe TRBD1 (6 bases). Trimming left V 0 bases short and J 2 bases short, with 10 bases between. Germline CDR1 and CDR2: ENHRY and SYGVKD. The CDR3 consists of 16 residues. The CDR3 DNA reads as TGTGCCATCAGTGAGTCGGGGACACCCAACACCGGGGAGCTGTTTTTT. It encodes CAISESGTPNTGELFF.

This clone has more than one count but fewer than ten. The V gene is TRBV4-2, the J gene TRBJ2-5; 9 bases map to TRBD1. The J call may be in error: the DNA end matches TRBJ2-7 better. The CDR3 has 15 residues. Germline V gene data show CDR1 as LGHNA and CDR2 as YNFKEQ. The CDR3 region is CASSQEADRGREQYF. Here the CDR3 DNA reads TGTGCCAGCAGCCAAGAGGCGGACAGGGGACGCGAGCAGTACTTC.

The chain is built from TRBV30 and TRBJ2-7; maybe TRBD1 (5 bases). Germline V gene sequence: CDR1 GTSNPN, CDR2 SVGIG (reference sequence). With 3 bases removed from V and 9 bases from J, the gap between germline ends came to 18 bases. The CDR3 runs to 13 residues. The CDR3 nucleotides are TGTGCCTGGAGCCGCGACAGACCTCAAAGGCAGTACTTC. It encodes CAWSRDRPQRQYF.

J is TRBJ1-2 and V is TRBV28, with a tentative D call TRBD1 (5 bases). V was shortened by 4 bases and J by 4 bases, with 13 bases between the two germline ends. The CDR3 contains 14 residues. CDR1 MDHEN and CDR2 SYDVKM come from the germline V gene. This chain's CDR3 is CASSSGGDGYGYTF. DNA of the CDR3: TGTGCCAGCAGTTCGGGAGGGGATGGCTATGGCTACACCTTC.

The chain recombines TRBV19 with TRBJ1-1; D may be TRBD1 (5 bases). This CDR3 has 14 amino acids. The germline gives CDR1 LNHDA, CDR2 SQIVND (reference sequence). The V gene lost 6 bases and the J gene lost 0 bases, with 11 bases spanning the gap. The chain's CDR3 is CASRETGVNTEAFF. The CDR3 coding sequence is TGTGCCAGTAGAGAAACAGGAGTGAACACTGAAGCTTTCTTT. The whole variable domain, filled in from reference TRBV19 and TRBJ1-1, reads DGGITQSPKYLFRKEGQNVTLSCEQNLNHDAMYWYRQDPGQGLRLIYYSQIVNDFQKGDIAEGYSVSREKKESFPLTVTSAQKNPTAFYLCASRETGVNTEAFFGQGTRLTVV.

The chain links TRBV4-3 to TRBJ1-1; 10 nucleotides agree with TRBD1. Looked up from germline, CDR1 is LGHNA and CDR2 is YSLEER. J lost 0 bases, V lost 0 bases, and 10 bases had no gene match. This CDR3 is 19 amino acids long. CDR3 nucleotide sequence: TGCGCCAGCAGCCAAGACGGCGGGACAGGGGAGGGGCTGAACACTGAAGCTTTCTTT. Translated: CASSQDGGTGEGLNTEAFF.

This chain links TRBV27 with TRBJ2-7; 9 positions agree with TRBD2. The CDR3 runs to 16 residues. Trimming cost V 7 bases and J 0 bases; bases outside gene matches: 10. Germline-derived CDR1 and CDR2 are MNHEY and SMNVEV (reference sequence). The CDR3 coding sequence is TGTGCCAGCACCACTCCGTCGACTAGCGGCTCCTACGAGCAGTACTTC. Translation: CASTTPSTSGSYEQYF.

The chain combines TRBV29-1 with TRBJ1-2; 10 bases match TRBD1. The length of the CDR3 is 14 residues. J lost 7 bases, V lost 4 bases, and 9 bases had no gene match. CDR1 SQVTM and CDR2 ANQGSEA come from the germline V gene. As DNA, the CDR3 is TGCAGCGTTGCAAGACAGGGGGCGGGGGGTGGCTACACCTTC. The encoded protein is CSVARQGAGGGYTF. Looking up the rest from reference TRBV29-1 and TRBJ1-2 gives the full variable domain: SAVISQKPSRDICQRGTSLTIQCQVDSQVTMMFWYRQQPGQSLTLIATANQGSEATYESGFVIDKFPISRPNLTFSTLTVSNMSPEDSSIYLCSVARQGAGGGYTFGSGTRLTVV.